This TCR beta chain was recovered during a study of blood T cell repertoires in COVID-19. Study as a whole: Acute and convalescent COVID-19 specimens originated in the United States, Italy and Spain.

Trimming shortened V by 10 bases and J by 5 bases, and 17 bases separated the two germline ends. The length of the CDR3 is 13 residues. Germline loops: CDR1 LGHDT, CDR2 YNNKEL (reference sequence). Original methodology: From reference gene primer amplification, estimates of nucleated cell counts were derived. Sequencing used immunoSEQ multiplex PCR; TCRdb keeps in-frame clones, though not all of them. The V and J calls and the clone size are those of that table, but D and trimming were determined from the DNA. This sample has 400,000 to 450,000 clones, with around 88% found just once. The Seattle patients joined while their infection was active and were tracked longitudinally afterward.

The sequence was obtained from a woman in her forties or fifties with COVID-19, enrolled during active disease. The rearrangement links TRBV3-1 (or the pseudogene TRBV3-2) to TRBJ1-1, with a weak D call TRBD1 (5 bases). Sequenced: peripheral blood. CDR3 in amino acids: CATKLGVGTEAFF. The DNA of the CDR3 is TGTGCCACCAAATTAGGGGTGGGGACTGAAGCTTTCTTT.